Each of the 17 T cell receptor beta chains below was sequenced from the same sample in a study of monozygotic twins with inflammatory bowel disease. TCRdb reprocessed the 5' RACE reads, keeping one entry per CDR3 protein, no DNA. The sample's table shows 300,000 to 350,000 distinct CDR3 sequences. The sequenced sample consisted of blood. These receptors all come from a human donor with ulcerative colitis or Crohn's disease, or a healthy co-twin of an affected twin (not recorded which).

The J gene is TRBJ2-5, the V gene TRBV25-1; with no DNA, the TCRdb D assignment of TRBD1 cannot be verified. Looked up from germline, CDR1 is MGHDK and CDR2 is SYGVNS. CDR3 length: 18 residues. This chain's CDR3 is CASTTAQRKGSQKETQYF. Drawing the rest from reference TRBV25-1 and TRBJ2-5, the complete variable domain is EADIYQTPRYLVIGTGKKITLECSQTMGHDKMYWYQQDPGMELHLIHYSYGVNSTEKGDLSSESTVSRIRTEHFPLTLESARPSHTSQYLCASTTAQRKGSQKETQYFGPGTRLLVL.

The chain joins TRBV2 to TRBJ2-7; TCRdb's D call of TRBD1 is untestable without DNA. The CDR3 has 15 amino acids. Germline CDR1 reads SNHLY; CDR2 reads FYNNEI. The chain's CDR3 is CASSVGALPYYEQYF. The full variable domain, with the rest looked up from reference TRBV2 and TRBJ2-7, is EPEVTQTPSHQVTQMGQEVILRCVPISNHLYFYWYRQILGQKVEFLVSFYNNEISEKSEIFDDQFSVERPDGSNFTLKIRSTKLEDSAMYFCASSVGALPYYEQYFGPGTRLTVT.

CDR3 sequence: CASSSTGGNYEQYF. The chain recombines TRBV12-3 or TRBV12-4 with TRBJ2-7; the D call from TCRdb, TRBD1, cannot be confirmed without DNA. The CDR3 covers 14 residues.

This chain joins TRBV2 and TRBJ2-7; TCRdb selects TRBD1, and the lack of DNA leaves this call unchecked. CDR1 and CDR2 (germline): SNHLY, FYNNEI. The CDR3 loop spans 14 amino acids. CDR3 residues: CASSGPGHRHEQYF. Using reference TRBV2 and TRBJ2-7 for the parts outside the CDR3, the full variable domain is EPEVTQTPSHQVTQMGQEVILRCVPISNHLYFYWYRQILGQKVEFLVSFYNNEISEKSEIFDDQFSVERPDGSNFTLKIRSTKLEDSAMYFCASSGPGHRHEQYFGPGTRLTVT.

This chain uses TRBV4-1 with TRBJ2-1; absent DNA, TCRdb's TRBD1 call cannot be checked. Germline lookup yields CDR1 MGHRA and CDR2 YSYEKL. The CDR3 covers 14 residues. The CDR3 loop reads CASSQAGPINEQFF.

The chain has TRBV5-1 and TRBJ2-5; TCRdb outputs TRBD1, but without DNA this stays unchecked. This CDR3 has 13 amino acids. In germline, CDR1 is SGHRS, CDR2 YFSETQ. The CDR3 loop is CASSFPEQETQYF.

CDR3 protein: CAIRDRYEQYF. The J gene is TRBJ2-7, the V gene TRBV10-3. CDR3 size: 11 residues. CDR1 and CDR2 (germline): ENHRY, SYGVKD.

This chain uses TRBV3-1 with TRBJ2-7; TCRdb's D gene call, TRBD2, goes unchecked for lack of DNA. Germline V gene lookup returns CDR1 LGHDT and CDR2 YNNKEL (reference sequence). This CDR3 contains 15 residues. CDR3 sequence: CASSHGLAGVYEQYF.

V usage is TRBV7-8 and J usage is TRBJ2-2; without DNA, the TCRdb call of TRBD1 cannot be checked. The germline gives CDR1 SGHVS, CDR2 FQNEAQ. The CDR3 runs 19 residues. The CDR3 sequence: CASSYNSQGKRGWSGELFF.

The chain employs TRBV19 and TRBJ1-4; the TRBD1 assignment by TCRdb is unverifiable without DNA. CDR3 length equals 13 residues. Germline V gene sequence: CDR1 LNHDA, CDR2 SQIVND (reference sequence). CDR3 loop: CASRDRAVEKLFF. The variable domain in full, completed from reference TRBV19 and TRBJ1-4, reads DGGITQSPKYLFRKEGQNVTLSCEQNLNHDAMYWYRQDPGQGLRLIYYSQIVNDFQKGDIAEGYSVSREKKESFPLTVTSAQKNPTAFYLCASRDRAVEKLFFGSGTQLSVL.

J is TRBJ2-7 and V is TRBV20-1; TCRdb's D gene call, TRBD1, goes unchecked for lack of DNA. Germline V CDR1 and CDR2: DFQATT, SNEGSKA (reference sequence). There are 14 residues in the CDR3. The CDR3: CSASGGSILHEQYF.

V gene TRBV29-1 combines with J gene TRBJ2-7; TCRdb designates TRBD2, a call that cannot be tested without DNA. The CDR3 totals 13 residues. Germline CDR1 reads SQVTM; CDR2 reads ANQGSEA. CDR3 amino acids: CSAEGQWTGEQYF.

The V call is TRBV7-9, the J call TRBJ2-1. Looked up from germline, CDR1 is SEHNR and CDR2 is FQNEAQ (reference sequence). The CDR3 is 13 amino acids. The CDR3: CASSLVQTNEQFF.

The chain combines TRBV7-9 with TRBJ2-1; TCRdb names TRBD2, which stays unverified in the absence of DNA. This CDR3 has 14 amino acids. Per germline, CDR1 SEHNR and CDR2 FQNEAQ (reference sequence). This CDR3 is CASSRTAPTHEQFF.

The V call is TRBV20-1, the J call TRBJ2-7; TCRdb's D call, TRBD1, is unchecked because there is no DNA. The CDR3 totals 14 residues. Germline CDR1 is DFQATT and CDR2 is SNEGSKA (reference sequence). This CDR3 is CSATLGQQPYEQYF.

This chain joins TRBV5-4 and TRBJ2-5; TCRdb proposes TRBD1, but this gene call is untestable without DNA. This CDR3 comprises 15 residues. CDR1 SGHNT and CDR2 YYREEE come from the germline V gene (reference sequence). The CDR3 sequence: CASSYLWGAQETQYF.

The V gene is TRBV20-1, the J gene TRBJ2-3; as DNA is missing, the TRBD1 call by TCRdb cannot be tested. The V gene's germline CDR1 is DFQATT and CDR2 SNEGSKA (reference sequence). This CDR3 spans 15 amino acids. The CDR3: CSAEPGARPADTQYF.